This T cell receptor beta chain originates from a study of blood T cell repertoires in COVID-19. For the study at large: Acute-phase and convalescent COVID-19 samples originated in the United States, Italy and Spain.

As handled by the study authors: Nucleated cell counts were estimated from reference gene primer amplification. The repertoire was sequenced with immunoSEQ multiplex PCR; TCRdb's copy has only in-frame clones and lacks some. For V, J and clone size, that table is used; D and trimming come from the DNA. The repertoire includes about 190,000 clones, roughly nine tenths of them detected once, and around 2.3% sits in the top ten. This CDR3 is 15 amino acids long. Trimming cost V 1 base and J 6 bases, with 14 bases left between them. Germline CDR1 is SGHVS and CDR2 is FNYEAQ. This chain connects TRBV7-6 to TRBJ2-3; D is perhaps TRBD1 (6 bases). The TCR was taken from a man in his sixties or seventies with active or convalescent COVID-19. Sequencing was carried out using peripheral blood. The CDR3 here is CASSLGIGGPDTQYF. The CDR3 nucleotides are TGTGCCAGCAGCTTAGGTATTGGGGGCCCGGATACGCAGTATTTT.